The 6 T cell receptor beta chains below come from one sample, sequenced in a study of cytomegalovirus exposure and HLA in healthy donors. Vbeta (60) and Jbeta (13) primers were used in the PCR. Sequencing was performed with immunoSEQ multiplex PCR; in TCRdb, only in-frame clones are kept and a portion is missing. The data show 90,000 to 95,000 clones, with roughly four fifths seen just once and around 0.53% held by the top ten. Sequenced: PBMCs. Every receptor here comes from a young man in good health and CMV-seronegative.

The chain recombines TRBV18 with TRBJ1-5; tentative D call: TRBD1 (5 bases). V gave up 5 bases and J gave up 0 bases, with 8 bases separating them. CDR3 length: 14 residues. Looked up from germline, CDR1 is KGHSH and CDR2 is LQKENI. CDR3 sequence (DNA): TGTGCCAGCTCAGAGACAGCTAGCAATCAGCCCCAGCATTTT. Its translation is CASSETASNQPQHF.

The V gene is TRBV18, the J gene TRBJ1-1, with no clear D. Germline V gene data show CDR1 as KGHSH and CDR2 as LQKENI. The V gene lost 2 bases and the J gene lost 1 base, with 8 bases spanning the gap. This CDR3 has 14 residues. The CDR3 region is CASSPGRKNTEAFF. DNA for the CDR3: TGTGCCAGCTCACCAGGCAGGAAGAACACTGAAGCTTTCTTT.

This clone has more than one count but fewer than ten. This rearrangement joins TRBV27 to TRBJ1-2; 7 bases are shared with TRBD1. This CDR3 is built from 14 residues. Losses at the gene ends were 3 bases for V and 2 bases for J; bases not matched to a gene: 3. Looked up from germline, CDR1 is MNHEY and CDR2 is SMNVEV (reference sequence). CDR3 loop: CASSFLQGNYGYTF. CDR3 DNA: TGTGCCAGCAGTTTTCTACAGGGGAACTATGGCTACACCTTC.

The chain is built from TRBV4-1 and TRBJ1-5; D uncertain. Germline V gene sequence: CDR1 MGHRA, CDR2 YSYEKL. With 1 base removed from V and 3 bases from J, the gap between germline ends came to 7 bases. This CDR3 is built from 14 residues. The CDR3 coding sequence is TGCGCCAGCAGCCAAGGGAGAAACAATCAGCCCCAGCATTTT. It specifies CASSQGRNNQPQHF.

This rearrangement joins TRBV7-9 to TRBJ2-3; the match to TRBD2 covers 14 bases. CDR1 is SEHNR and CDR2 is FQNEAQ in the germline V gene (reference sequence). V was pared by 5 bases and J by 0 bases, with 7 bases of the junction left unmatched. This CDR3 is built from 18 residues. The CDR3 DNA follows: TGTGCCAGCAGCCGCGGACTAGCGGGGGGTATGAGCACAGATACGCAGTATTTT. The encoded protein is CASSRGLAGGMSTDTQYF.

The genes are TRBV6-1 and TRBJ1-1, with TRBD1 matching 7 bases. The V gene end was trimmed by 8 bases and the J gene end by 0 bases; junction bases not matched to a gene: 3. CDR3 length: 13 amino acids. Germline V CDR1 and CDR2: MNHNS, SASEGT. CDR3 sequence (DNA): TGTGCCAGCCAGGACAGGTTGAACACTGAAGCTTTCTTT. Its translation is CASQDRLNTEAFF.